This TCR beta chain was identified in a study of CXCR3-negative and CXCR3-positive naive CD8 T cells. The study's findings and limits: Naive CXCR3-positive cells had TRB CDR3s more hydrophobic than those of CXCR3-negative naive cells.

Comment on this clonotype: The antigen is unknown.

cDNA libraries for TRB were generated by 5' RACE incorporating UMI labels. Using the 5' RACE reads, TCRdb records one entry per CDR3 protein without DNA. This repertoire comprises over 150,000 distinct CDR3 sequences; its ten largest clones make up less than 0.55%. The V gene's germline CDR1 is SEHNR and CDR2 FQNEAQ (reference sequence). There are 15 residues in the CDR3. The rearrangement uses TRBV7-9 and TRBJ2-3. Sequenced: naive CXCR3+ CD8+ T cells from blood. Noted subset: CD45RO-CCR7+CD27+CD95- naive CD8+ T cells expressing CXCR3 (TNR3+). The source is a human donor in good health. Some clones in this sample may be carry-over from other donors' samples. Here the CDR3 reads CASSLAESVADTQYF.